The entry below describes one T cell receptor (beta chain). Antigen: not known. These data belong to a study of graft-versus-host responses after intestinal transplantation. Assay used: immunoSEQ multiplex PCR; TCRdb lists only in-frame clones, some missing. The data contain over 70,000 clones, about 94% of them singletons. V lost 3 bases and J lost 1; bases outside the gene matches: 12. The CDR3 spans 17 residues. Germline CDR1 and CDR2: SQVTM and ANQGSEA. The sequenced sample was unstimulated CD8+ T cells sorted from spleen or lymph node cells, obtained before intestinal transplant. This receptor was taken from a human donor who received an intestinal transplant. The chain recombines TRBV29-1 with TRBJ2-1, with 7 bases aligning to TRBD2. CDR3 DNA: TGCAGCGTTGAGGGGCTAGCGGACGATTATTCCTACAATGAGCAGTTCTTC. The encoded protein is CSVEGLADDYSYNEQFF.